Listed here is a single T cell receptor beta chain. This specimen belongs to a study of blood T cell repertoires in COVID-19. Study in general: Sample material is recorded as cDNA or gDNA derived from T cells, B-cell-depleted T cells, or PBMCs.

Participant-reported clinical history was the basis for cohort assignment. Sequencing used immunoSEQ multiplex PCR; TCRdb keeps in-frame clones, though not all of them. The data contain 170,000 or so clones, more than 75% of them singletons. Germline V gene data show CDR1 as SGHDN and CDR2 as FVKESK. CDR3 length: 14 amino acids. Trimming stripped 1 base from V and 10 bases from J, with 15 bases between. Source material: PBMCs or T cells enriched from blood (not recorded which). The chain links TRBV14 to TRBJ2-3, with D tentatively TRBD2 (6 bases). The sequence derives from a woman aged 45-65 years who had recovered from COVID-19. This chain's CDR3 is CASSQVGSTGAQYF. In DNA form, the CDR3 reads TGTGCCAGCAGCCAAGTCGGTAGCACGGGAGCGCAGTATTTT.